This T cell receptor (beta chain) was sequenced in a study of neurological immune-mediated disorders. This clonotype has a count of ten or more. The antigen is unknown. One entry per CDR3 protein results from TCRdb running MiXCR on the 5' RACE reads. The data contain tens of thousands of distinct CDR3 sequences, around 2.3% of them singletons. The CDR3 is made up of 14 amino acids. Trimming left V 0 bases short and J 6 bases short, with 10 bases between. Per germline, CDR1 SGHRS and CDR2 YFSETQ. Findings and caveats of the study: Neither clinical nor MRI features were associated with the multiple sclerosis repertoire cluster.

Input material: PBMCs. This clonotype was obtained from a man in his fifties with multiple sclerosis. The rearrangement uses TRBV5-1 and TRBJ2-1; D remains unclear. CDR3 region: CASSLERVINEQFF. In nucleotides, the CDR3 is TGCGCCAGCAGCTTGGAAAGGGTGATCAATGAGCAGTTCTTC.